The 10 T cell receptor beta chains in this list originate from one sample, sequenced in a study of T-cell reconstitution after alpha-beta-depleted transplantation in children listed by TCRdb under 2016. The method behind the library was PCR. The listed sequencing device is Illumina HiSeq 2500. Molecular barcoding was employed in the preparation of TCR libraries, with unique molecular identifiers being used to normalize TCRbeta repertoire quantification. TCRdb ran its own pipeline on the public reads, namely fastp trimming at Q25 and MiXCR clone calling, and kept in-frame beta chains. For every CDR3 protein sequence, its rows merge into one entry that carries the most common genes and DNA. The sample records around 190,000 distinct CDR3 sequences, approximately 7% of which are singletons. The ten largest make up 4.5% to 6.5% of the sample. What this sample's treatment or condition label stands for: allogeneic hematopoietic cell transplantation with graft depleted of TCRalphabeta T cells and CD19 B cells.

Here the sequenced sample was PBMCs, taken before TCRalphabeta/CD19-depleted stem cell transplant. These receptors all come from a boy younger than 10 with acute lymphoblastic leukemia, due to receive a stem cell transplant.

There are a few counts of this clonotype. The chain links TRBV2 to TRBJ2-1; 10 positions match TRBD2. J gave up 8 bases and V 2 bases, and 3 bases lay outside the gene matches. The length of the CDR3 is 14 residues. Per germline, CDR1 SNHLY and CDR2 FYNNEI. Written as DNA, the CDR3 is TGTGCCAGCAGTGAACTAGCGGGGGTCGATGAGCAGTTCTTC. Residues: CASSELAGVDEQFF.

This clonotype was counted at least ten times. The CDR3 nucleotides read TGCAGTGCGCAATCGGGACTAGCGGACTTAGGGGCCCAGTACTTC. As protein: CSAQSGLADLGAQYF. The chain joins TRBV20-1 to TRBJ2-5; TRBD2 matches at 11 bases. Germline V gives CDR1 DFQATT, CDR2 SNEGSKA (reference sequence). The J segment lost 9 bases and the V segment lost 6 bases, leaving 15 bases of the junction unmatched. The CDR3 contains 15 residues.

This clonotype has a handful of counts. The rearrangement uses TRBV6-2 or TRBV6-3 and TRBJ2-5, with 9 bases that match TRBD2. Germline-derived CDR1 and CDR2 are MNHEY and SVGEGT. V lost 4 bases, J lost 1 base, and 16 bases stayed unmatched. The CDR3 runs 19 residues. CDR3 nucleotide sequence: TGTGCCAGCAGTTGGAGGACTAGCGATACCGTTAGTTCCCAAGAGACCCAGTACTTC. Translated, it gives CASSWRTSDTVSSQETQYF.

This clonotype was counted ten times or more. The rearrangement links TRBV3-1 to TRBJ1-2; the D gene is possibly TRBD1 (5 bases). CDR1 and CDR2 from the germline V gene are LGHDT and YNNKEL (reference sequence). Deletions cut 5 bases from V and 6 bases from J, with 13 bases between. The CDR3 consists of 13 residues. CDR3 DNA: TGTGCCAGCAGCTACGGGTCGGGGGATGGCTACACCTTC. Encoded protein: CASSYGSGDGYTF.

This clonotype was picked up many times. The V call is TRBV20-1, the J call TRBJ1-5; D is unresolved. This CDR3 contains 15 residues. Trimming pared 2 bases from V and 4 bases from J, leaving 15 bases between. Germline CDR1 DFQATT, CDR2 SNEGSKA (reference sequence). The CDR3 here is CSARTWGNRNQPQHF. In nucleotides, the CDR3 is TGCAGTGCTAGAACATGGGGAAATCGTAATCAGCCCCAGCATTTT.

This clonotype was seen more than once but under ten times. This chain links TRBV20-1 with TRBJ2-5, with D possibly being TRBD1 or TRBD2 (7 bases each). V was shortened by 6 bases and J by 5 bases, with 13 bases between the two germline ends. The CDR3 loop spans 12 amino acids. Germline values: CDR1 DFQATT, CDR2 SNEGSKA (reference sequence). CDR3 residues: CSACRGGETQYF. The DNA for the CDR3 is TGCAGTGCATGCAGGGGGGGCGAGACCCAGTACTTC.

This clonotype has at least ten counts. V is TRBV28 and J is TRBJ2-1; D remains ambiguous. CDR1 and CDR2 from the germline V gene are MDHEN and SYDVKM. Trimming stripped 5 bases from V and 5 bases from J, with 13 bases between. CDR3 size: 14 residues. DNA for the CDR3: TGTGCCAGCAGTCCCCCCGGCAGAAACAATGAGCAGTTCTTC. Its protein product is CASSPPGRNNEQFF.

The chain employs TRBV7-2 and TRBJ2-5; D is ambiguous. The CDR3 runs 14 residues. The germline V gene has CDR1 SGHTA and CDR2 FQGNSA. Trimming took 5 bases from V and 0 from J, leaving 10 bases between them. The CDR3: CASSTTRYQETQYF. The DNA for the CDR3 is TGTGCCAGCAGCACGACCCGGTACCAAGAGACCCAGTACTTC.

This clonotype was seen more than once but under ten times. The DNA for the CDR3 is TGTGCCAGCAGCGAGACGGGACCAGCGAACACTGAAGCTTTCTTT. It codes for CASSETGPANTEAFF. V gene TRBV5-5 combines with J gene TRBJ1-1; weak D call: TRBD1 (5 bases). V was cut by 4 bases and J by 1 base, with 14 bases left in between. Germline lookup yields CDR1 SGHKS and CDR2 YYEKEE (reference sequence). The CDR3 totals 15 residues.

Points on this clonotype: A read error may be the cause here, since a much bigger clone is one base away. This chain connects TRBV28 to TRBJ1-1; D remains unclear. V lost 6 bases and J lost 11, with 10 bases in between. CDR1 is MDHEN, CDR2 SYDVKM, per germline. The CDR3 has 10 amino acids. The CDR3 DNA sequence: TGTGCCAGCAGACAAAAAAGGGCTTTCTTT. It specifies CASRQKRAFF.